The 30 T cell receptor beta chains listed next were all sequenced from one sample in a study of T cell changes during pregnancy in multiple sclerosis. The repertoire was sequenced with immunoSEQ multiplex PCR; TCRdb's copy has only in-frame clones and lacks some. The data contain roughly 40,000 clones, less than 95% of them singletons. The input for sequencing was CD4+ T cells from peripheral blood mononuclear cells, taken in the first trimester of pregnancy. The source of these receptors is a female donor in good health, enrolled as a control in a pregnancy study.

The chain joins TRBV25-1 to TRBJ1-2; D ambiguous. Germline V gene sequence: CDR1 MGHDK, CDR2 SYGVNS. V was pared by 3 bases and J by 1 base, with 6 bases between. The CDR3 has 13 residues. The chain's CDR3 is CASSDRFNYGYTF. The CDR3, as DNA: TGTGCCAGCAGTGACAGATTTAACTATGGCTACACCTTC.

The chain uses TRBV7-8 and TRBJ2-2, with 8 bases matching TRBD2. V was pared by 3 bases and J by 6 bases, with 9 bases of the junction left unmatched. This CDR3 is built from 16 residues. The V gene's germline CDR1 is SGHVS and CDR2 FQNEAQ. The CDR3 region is CASSFASGGLSGELFF. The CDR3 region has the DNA TGTGCCAGCAGCTTTGCATCGGGGGGGCTGTCCGGGGAGCTGTTTTTT.

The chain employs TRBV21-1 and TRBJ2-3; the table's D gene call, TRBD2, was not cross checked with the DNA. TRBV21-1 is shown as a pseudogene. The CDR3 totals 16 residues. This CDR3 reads CASTWGGSTSTDTQYF. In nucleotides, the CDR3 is TGTGCCAGCACCTGGGGGGGGTCGACCTCCACAGATACGCAGTATTTT.

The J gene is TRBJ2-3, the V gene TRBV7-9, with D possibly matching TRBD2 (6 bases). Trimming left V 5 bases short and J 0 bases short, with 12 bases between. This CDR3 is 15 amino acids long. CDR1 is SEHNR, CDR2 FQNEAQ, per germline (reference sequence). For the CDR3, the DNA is TGTGCCAGCAGCACCCAGCGGGTGAGCACAGATACGCAGTATTTT. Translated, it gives CASSTQRVSTDTQYF.

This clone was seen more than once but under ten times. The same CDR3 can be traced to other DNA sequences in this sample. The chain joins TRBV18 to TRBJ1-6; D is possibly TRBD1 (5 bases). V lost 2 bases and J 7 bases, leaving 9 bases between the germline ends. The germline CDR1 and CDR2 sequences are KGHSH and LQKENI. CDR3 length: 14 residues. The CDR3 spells CASSPDRGNSPLHF. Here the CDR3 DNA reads TGTGCCAGCTCACCAGACAGAGGAAATTCACCCCTCCACTTT. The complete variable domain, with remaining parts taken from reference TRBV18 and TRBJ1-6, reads NAGVMQNPRHLVRRRGQEARLRCSPMKGHSHVYWYRQLPEEGLKFMVYLQKENIIDESGMPKERFSAEFPKEGPSILRIQQVVRGDSAAYFCASSPDRGNSPLHFGNGTRLTVT.

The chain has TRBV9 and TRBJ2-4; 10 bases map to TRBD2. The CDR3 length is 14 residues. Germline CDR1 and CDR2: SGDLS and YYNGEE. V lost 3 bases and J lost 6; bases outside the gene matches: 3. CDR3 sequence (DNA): TGTGCCAGCAGCGAAATAGCGGGGGGAAACATTCAGTACTTC. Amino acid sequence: CASSEIAGGNIQYF. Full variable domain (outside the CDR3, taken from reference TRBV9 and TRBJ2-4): DSGVTQTPKHLITATGQRVTLRCSPRSGDLSVYWYQQSLDQGLQFLIQYYNGEERAKGNILERFSAQQFPDLHSELNLSSLELGDSALYFCASSEIAGGNIQYFGAGTRLSVL.

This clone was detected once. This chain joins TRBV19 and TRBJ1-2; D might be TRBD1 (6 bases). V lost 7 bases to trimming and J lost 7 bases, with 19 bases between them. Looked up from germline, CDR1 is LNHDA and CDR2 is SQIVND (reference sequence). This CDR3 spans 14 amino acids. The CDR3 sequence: CASTPQGGAGGYTF. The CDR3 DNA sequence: TGTGCCAGTACCCCCCAAGGGGGGGCGGGTGGCTACACCTTC.

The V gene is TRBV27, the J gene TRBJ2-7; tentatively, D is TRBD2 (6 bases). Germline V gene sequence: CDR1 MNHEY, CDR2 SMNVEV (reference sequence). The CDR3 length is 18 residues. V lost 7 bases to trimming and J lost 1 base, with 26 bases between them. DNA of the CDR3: TGTGCCAGCACCTCCCGGCTTAACCGGGACGGAGGGTCCTACGAGCAGTACTTC. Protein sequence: CASTSRLNRDGGSYEQYF.

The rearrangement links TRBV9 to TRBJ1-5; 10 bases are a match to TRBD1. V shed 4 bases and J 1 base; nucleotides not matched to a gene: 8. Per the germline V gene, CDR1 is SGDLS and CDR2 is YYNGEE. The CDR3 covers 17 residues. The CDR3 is CASSPGQGLVSNQPQHF. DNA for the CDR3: TGTGCCAGCAGCCCGGGACAGGGGTTAGTAAGCAATCAGCCCCAGCATTTT. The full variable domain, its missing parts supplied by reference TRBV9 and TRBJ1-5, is DSGVTQTPKHLITATGQRVTLRCSPRSGDLSVYWYQQSLDQGLQFLIQYYNGEERAKGNILERFSAQQFPDLHSELNLSSLELGDSALYFCASSPGQGLVSNQPQHFGDGTRLSIL.

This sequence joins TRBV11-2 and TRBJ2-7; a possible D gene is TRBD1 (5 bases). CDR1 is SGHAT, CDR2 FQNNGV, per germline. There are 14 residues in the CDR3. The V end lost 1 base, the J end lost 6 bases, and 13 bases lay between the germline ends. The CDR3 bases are TGTGCCAGCAGCTTAGTTTCAGTTAGGGGCGAGCAGTACTTC. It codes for CASSLVSVRGEQYF.

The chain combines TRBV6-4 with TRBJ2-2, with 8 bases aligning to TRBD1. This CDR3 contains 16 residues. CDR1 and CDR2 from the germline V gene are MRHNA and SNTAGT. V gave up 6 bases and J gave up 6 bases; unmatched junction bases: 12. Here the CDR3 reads CASRPSGQALSGELFF. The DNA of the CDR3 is TGTGCCAGCAGACCCTCGGGACAGGCTCTGTCCGGGGAGCTGTTTTTT.

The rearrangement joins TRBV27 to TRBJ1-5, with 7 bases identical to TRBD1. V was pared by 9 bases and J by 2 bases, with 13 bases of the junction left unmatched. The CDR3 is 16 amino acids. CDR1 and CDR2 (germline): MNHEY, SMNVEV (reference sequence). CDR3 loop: CASMMTGSYRNQPQHF. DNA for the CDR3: TGTGCCAGTATGATGACAGGGTCCTATCGCAATCAGCCCCAGCATTTT.

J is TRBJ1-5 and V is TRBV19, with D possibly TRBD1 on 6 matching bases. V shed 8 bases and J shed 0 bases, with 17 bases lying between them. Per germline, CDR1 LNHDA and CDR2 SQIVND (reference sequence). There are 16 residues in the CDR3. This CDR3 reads CASQNDRPNSNQPQHF. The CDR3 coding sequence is TGTGCCAGTCAGAATGACAGGCCGAATAGCAATCAGCCCCAGCATTTT.

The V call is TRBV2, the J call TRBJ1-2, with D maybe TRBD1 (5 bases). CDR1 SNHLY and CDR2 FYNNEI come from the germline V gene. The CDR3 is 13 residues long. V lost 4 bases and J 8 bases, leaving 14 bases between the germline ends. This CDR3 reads CASSVGQGGGYTF. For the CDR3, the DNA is TGTGCCAGCAGTGTCGGTCAGGGTGGGGGCTACACCTTC.

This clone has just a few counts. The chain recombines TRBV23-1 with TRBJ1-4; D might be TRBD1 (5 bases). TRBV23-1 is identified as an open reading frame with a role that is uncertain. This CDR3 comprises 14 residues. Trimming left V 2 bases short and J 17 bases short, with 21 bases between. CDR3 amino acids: CASSQTVDQGRCFF. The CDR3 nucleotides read TGCGCCAGCAGTCAAACCGTAGATCAGGGAAGGTGCTTTTTT.

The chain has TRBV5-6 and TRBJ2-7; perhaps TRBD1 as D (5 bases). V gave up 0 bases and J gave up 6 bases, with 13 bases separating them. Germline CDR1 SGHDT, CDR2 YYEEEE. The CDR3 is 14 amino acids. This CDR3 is CASSLDRGIGEQYF. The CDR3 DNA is TGTGCCAGCAGCTTGGATAGGGGAATAGGCGAGCAGTACTTC.

The CDR3: CASSIKAGFGGELFF. CDR3 nucleotides: TGTGCCAGTAGTATAAAAGCAGGGTTCGGCGGGGAGCTGTTTTTT. The rearrangement links TRBV19 to TRBJ2-2, with D possibly matching TRBD1 (5 bases). Germline CDR1 reads LNHDA; CDR2 reads SQIVND (reference sequence). The V end was cut by 2 bases, the J end by 7 bases, with 14 bases between. The CDR3 sequence is 15 residues long. Combining the CDR3 with reference TRBV19 and TRBJ2-2 gives the whole variable domain DGGITQSPKYLFRKEGQNVTLSCEQNLNHDAMYWYRQDPGQGLRLIYYSQIVNDFQKGDIAEGYSVSREKKESFPLTVTSAQKNPTAFYLCASSIKAGFGGELFFGEGSRLTVL.

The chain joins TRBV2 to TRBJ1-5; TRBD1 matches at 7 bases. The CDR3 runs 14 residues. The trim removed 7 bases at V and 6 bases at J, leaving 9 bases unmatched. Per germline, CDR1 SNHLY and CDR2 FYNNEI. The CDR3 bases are TGTGCCAGCATGGGACAGCCAGGCAGTCAGCCCCAGCATTTT. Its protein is CASMGQPGSQPQHF.

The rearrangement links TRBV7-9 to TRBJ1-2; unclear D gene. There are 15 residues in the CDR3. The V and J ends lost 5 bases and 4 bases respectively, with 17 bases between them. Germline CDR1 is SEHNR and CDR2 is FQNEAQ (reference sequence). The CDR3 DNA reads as TGTGCCAGCAGCCATCCGGGGAGGATACCCTATGGCTACACCTTC. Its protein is CASSHPGRIPYGYTF.

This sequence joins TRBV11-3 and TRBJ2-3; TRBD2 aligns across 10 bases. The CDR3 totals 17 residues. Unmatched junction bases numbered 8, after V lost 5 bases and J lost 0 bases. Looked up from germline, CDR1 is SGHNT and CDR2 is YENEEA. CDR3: CASSLVTSGPSTDTQYF. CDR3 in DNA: TGTGCCAGCAGCCTCGTGACTAGCGGGCCTAGCACAGATACGCAGTATTTT.

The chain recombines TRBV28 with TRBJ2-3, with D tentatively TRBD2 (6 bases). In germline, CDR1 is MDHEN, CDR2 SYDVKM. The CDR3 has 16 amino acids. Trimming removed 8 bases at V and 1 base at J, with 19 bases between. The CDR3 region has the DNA TGTGCCAGCCCTTCTAGATGGGGGGAAGGCACAGATACGCAGTATTTT. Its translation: CASPSRWGEGTDTQYF.

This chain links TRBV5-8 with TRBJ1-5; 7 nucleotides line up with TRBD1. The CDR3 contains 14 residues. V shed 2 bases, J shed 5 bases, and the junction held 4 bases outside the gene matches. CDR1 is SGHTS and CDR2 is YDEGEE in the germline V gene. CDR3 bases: TGTGCCAGCAGCTTTTTCAGGGGGTATCAGCCCCAGCATTTT. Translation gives CASSFFRGYQPQHF. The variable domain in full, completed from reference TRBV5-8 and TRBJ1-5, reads EAGVTQSPTHLIKTRGQQATLRCSPISGHTSVYWYQQALGLGLQFLLWYDEGEERNRGNFPPRFSGRQFPNYSSELNVNALELEDSALYLCASSFFRGYQPQHFGDGTRLSIL.

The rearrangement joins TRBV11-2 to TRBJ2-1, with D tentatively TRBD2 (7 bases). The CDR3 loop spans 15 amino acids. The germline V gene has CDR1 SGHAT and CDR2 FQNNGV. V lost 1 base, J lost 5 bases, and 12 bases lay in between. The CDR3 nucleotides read TGTGCCAGCAGCTTAGGGGGGGGGCCCCACAATGAGCAGTTCTTC. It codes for CASSLGGGPHNEQFF.

CDR3 loop: CASSIENRGKHF. CDR3 bases: TGTGCCAGCTCTATCGAGAACAGGGGCAAGCATTTT. The gene calls are TRBV18 and TRBJ1-5; 7 positions agree with TRBD1. The germline gives CDR1 KGHSH, CDR2 LQKENI. The CDR3 contains 12 residues. V was clipped by 6 bases and J by 14 bases; unmatched bases: 10.

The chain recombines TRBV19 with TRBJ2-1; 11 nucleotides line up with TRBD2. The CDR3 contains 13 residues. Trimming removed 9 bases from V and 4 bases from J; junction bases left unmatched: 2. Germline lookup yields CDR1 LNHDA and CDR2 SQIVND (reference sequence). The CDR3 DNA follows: TGTGCCAGCACTAGCGGGGGTTACAATGAGCAGTTCTTC. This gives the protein CASTSGGYNEQFF.

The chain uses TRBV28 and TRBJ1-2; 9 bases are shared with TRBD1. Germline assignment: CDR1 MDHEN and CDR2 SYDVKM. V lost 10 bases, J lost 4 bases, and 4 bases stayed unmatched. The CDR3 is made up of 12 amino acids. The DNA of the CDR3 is TGTGCCATGTCGACAGGGGGCTATGGCTACACCTTC. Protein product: CAMSTGGYGYTF.

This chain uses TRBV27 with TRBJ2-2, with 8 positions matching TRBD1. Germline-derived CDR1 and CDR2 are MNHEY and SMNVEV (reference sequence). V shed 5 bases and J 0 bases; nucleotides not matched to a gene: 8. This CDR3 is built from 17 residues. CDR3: CASSTHRGAANTGELFF. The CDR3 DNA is TGTGCCAGCAGTACCCACAGGGGGGCCGCGAACACCGGGGAGCTGTTTTTT.

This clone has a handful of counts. DNA for the CDR3: TGTGCCTGGAGTGTACGGGGGAGTTGGCAGTTCTTC. Protein sequence: CAWSVRGSWQFF. This sequence joins TRBV30 and TRBJ2-1; TRBD2 might be the D (6 bases). CDR3 size: 12 residues. V lost 0 bases and J lost 12, with 12 bases in between. Germline V lookup: CDR1 GTSNPN, CDR2 SVGIG (reference sequence).

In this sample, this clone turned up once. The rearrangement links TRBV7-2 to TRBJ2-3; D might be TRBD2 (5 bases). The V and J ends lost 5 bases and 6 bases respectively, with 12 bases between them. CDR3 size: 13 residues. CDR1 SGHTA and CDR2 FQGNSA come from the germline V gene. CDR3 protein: CASSSRRRDTQYF. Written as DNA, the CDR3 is TGTGCCAGCAGCAGTCGGAGGAGGGATACGCAGTATTTT. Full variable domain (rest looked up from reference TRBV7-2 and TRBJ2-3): GAGVSQSPSNKVTEKGKDVELRCDPISGHTALYWYRQSLGQGLEFLIYFQGNSAPDKSGLPSDRFSAERTGGSVSTLTIQRTQQEDSAVYLCASSSRRRDTQYFGPGTRLTVL.

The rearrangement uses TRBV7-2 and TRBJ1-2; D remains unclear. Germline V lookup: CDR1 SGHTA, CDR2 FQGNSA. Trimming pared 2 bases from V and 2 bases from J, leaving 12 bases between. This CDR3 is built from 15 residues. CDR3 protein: CASSLQAGANYGYTF. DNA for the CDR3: TGTGCCAGCAGCTTACAAGCAGGCGCGAACTATGGCTACACCTTC. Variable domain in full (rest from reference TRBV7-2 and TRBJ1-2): GAGVSQSPSNKVTEKGKDVELRCDPISGHTALYWYRQSLGQGLEFLIYFQGNSAPDKSGLPSDRFSAERTGGSVSTLTIQRTQQEDSAVYLCASSLQAGANYGYTFGSGTRLTVV.